Reported below is one T cell receptor beta chain. This clone has more than one count but fewer than ten. Its antigen has not been determined. There are no base qualities to consult, and no much larger clone falls within one base. The cohort comprised hundreds of healthy bone marrow donors. At the time of sampling, all cohort members were nominally healthy, though unrecorded immune exposures were likely present. The donor tested CMV seropositive, placing the donor among the approximately 310 seropositive members of the cohort. A peripheral blood sample was collected from each donor, and TCR beta sequencing was performed on peripheral blood mononuclear cells. Genomic DNA was extracted from the blood cell samples with the Qiagen DNeasy Blood Extraction Kit. The record originates from a study of cytomegalovirus exposure and HLA in healthy donors (dated by TCRdb to the late 2010s). Regarding the research as a whole: An earlier analysis of approximately 640 of the donors reported 250 to 300 Gb of sequence data and 117 million unique TCR beta sequences from about 200 million T cells. In the later analysis, no new phenotypic data were used to find candidate immune exposures; instead, reliance was placed on TCR beta sequences and their occurrence across donors. Typing coverage differed by locus: A, B, C, DRB1 and DQB1 were typed in roughly 629-640 donors, DQA1 in about 500, DPA1 in 600 to 610, and DPB1 in just under 490. Class I and class II HLA loci were covered by the typing at four-digit resolution. The study aimed to test whether cataloging public T cell receptors could reveal signatures of past pathogen exposure. An earlier analysis of about 620 of the donors applied high-throughput TCR beta sequencing to assess whether each TCR beta V gene segment acted as functional or pseudogenic. Donor age, sex, ethnicity and CMV serostatus were compiled alongside the repertoire data. A later genetic analysis took genome-wide SNP genotypes for about 65% of the 666 donors and used that subset as a discovery cohort. To predict cytomegalovirus infection status, the study combined high-throughput TCR immunosequencing, statistical association of individual TCRs with disease status, and machine learning. In a later analysis, previously published TCR beta repertoires from about 670 donors were re-analyzed and high-resolution HLA genotyping was added so that TCR occurrence patterns could be studied. All discovery cohort repertoires had been generated using a single sequencing platform. Among some 400 genotyped donors of the cohort, an average of roughly 240,000 unique TCR beta nucleotide sequences were sequenced per donor, approximately 20% of them non-productive. The T cell repertoires of around 730 subjects were profiled by immunosequencing and related to cytomegalovirus serostatus. A separate validation cohort of more than 100 different subjects was used in addition to the roughly 700-subject first cohort. The genetic ancestry cluster associated with self-reported Caucasian donors included roughly four fifths of the roughly 360 genotyped donors. About 320 gigabases of sequencing data and 70 million to 100 million unique TCR sequences were included in an early release covering over 600 HLA-typed donors. Because of strong linkage in the cohort, roughly five DR-DQ haplotypes were treated as single units for association and clustering.

On the study overall, not on this receptor specifically: According to a later analysis, TCR association rates differed among HLA loci, with DRB1 alleles showing the most associated TCRs and HLA-C alleles showing the fewest. In a later analysis, HLA-associated TCR beta chains showed more clonal expansion and lower generation probabilities than non-associated chains that were equally common. Specific HLA alleles were associated with 15,000 to 20,000 TCR beta sequences at a false discovery rate of 0.05 in a later analysis. The only immune exposure information available for the cohort was CMV serostatus. Linkage disequilibrium might explain the correlated functional status among segregating V segments, but an unknown experimental factor could not be ruled out. The authors suggested that the approach could potentially be generalized to other disease states and immunological phenotypes. Because HLA typing was unavailable for some donors at each locus, only the typed subset was used in association tests. The sequencing pipeline was judged likely to have produced a cluster of highly shared sequence variants as a technical artifact. When HLA alleles, especially DR and DQ, strongly co-occurred, TCR associations were difficult to assign to individual alleles. While some public TCRs were present in many individuals, most TCR sequences turned up only very rarely across donors. A total of some 180 TCR beta chains were listed by the study as associated with cytomegalovirus. In a later analysis, most CMV-associated TCR beta chains were found to appear HLA-restricted, with HLA associations seemingly driven largely by CMV exposure. In a later genetic analysis, a missense DCLRE1C variant was associated with V-gene and J-gene trimming of TCR beta chains, and the association was replicated in an independent cohort. The cohort was sequenced for TCR beta chains only, and without alpha or paired-chain data the features that could be detected were limited. Sequencing depth was assumed to be roughly uniform across donors in the presence/absence analyses, though that assumption may not hold. An earlier analysis of 587 of the donors showed that most TCR beta V segments appeared in productive rearrangements either about 87% or about 30% of the time, which broadly matched IMGT annotations. A further reported finding was that TCR beta sequences accurately predicted the HLA-A and HLA-B alleles for most subjects in the first cohort. Because counts were too low, some 17 rarely observed V segments, including chromosome 9 orphons, were excluded from the earlier analysis of several hundred of the donors. A later analysis reported that several top co-occurrence clusters appeared linked to parvovirus B19, influenza, CMV and Epstein-Barr virus. According to a later genetic analysis, donors in an Asian-associated ancestry cluster had fewer N-insertions in productive TCRs than the approximately 690-donor mean. Cytomegalovirus status was reported to be diagnosed by the classifier with high specificity and sensitivity in both the original and validation cohorts. In vitro tests confirmed that a few of the cytomegalovirus-associated TCR beta chains recognize cytomegalovirus antigens.

Libraries were made using the immunoSEQ multiplex PCR assay. For the multiplex PCR, a mixture combining 60 forward primers for TCR Vbeta segments and 13 reverse primers for TCR Jbeta segments was used. A multiplex PCR assay on genomic DNA amplified the CDR3 region of rearranged TCR beta genes. The Illumina HiSeq System was used to sequence the amplified TCR beta libraries as 87-base-pair reads. For the original study's pipeline: A later analysis tallied 75 million to 95 million unique TCR beta chains across the approximately 670 repertoires, and some 10 million of those chains were shared by two or more donors. Raw reads were error-corrected and collapsed into unique sequences by a nearest-neighbor algorithm in which closely related sequences were merged to remove PCR and sequencing errors. CDR3 sequences were aligned to IMGT reference sequences to assign V, D and J gene segments. For a sequence to be retained, a match of at least six nucleotides to both a V gene segment and a J gene segment was required. Rearrangements were called productive when the CDR3 lacked stop codons and stayed in frame with V and J; all others were non-productive. Following IMGT convention, CDR3 was defined as the stretch from the second conserved V-encoded cysteine to the conserved J-encoded phenylalanine. Sequences without an unambiguous match to a single V gene segment were excluded from the earlier analysis of several hundred of the donors. In an earlier analysis of almost 600 of the donors, a V segment was called functional when productive rearrangements were above 56.7%, and segregating when the standard deviation between donors exceeded 5%. To diagnose cytomegalovirus status from the catalog of TCR beta chain sequences, a statistical classification framework was built. V and J gene assignment, in a later analysis, came from comparing TCR nucleotide sequences with IMGT/GENE-DB human TR gene sequences. A later analysis assigned CDR3 sequences and most-parsimonious VDJ recombination scenarios with the TCRdist pipeline. In a later analysis, each TCR beta chain was defined by its CDR3 amino acid sequence together with its V-gene family, and reads lacking a unique V-gene family were excluded. As a way to deal with suspected cross-contamination and a sequencing artifact, a later analysis dropped 592 nucleotide sequences that were highly shared and had low generation probability. For each public chain, a later analysis derived a clonal expansion index from normalized ranks of inferred template counts within each repertoire. In a later analysis, generation probabilities were computed with a VDJ recombination model fitted to out-of-frame rearrangements, and the resulting probabilities were checked against IGoR. In a later analysis, TCR-TCR, TCR-HLA and TCR-CMV co-occurrence was scored with hypergeometric tests, and a repertoire-size bias correction was applied to TCR pairs. In a later analysis, false discovery rates were estimated by permuting HLA or CMV assignments 20 times. A later analysis grouped co-occurring TCRs with DBSCAN, adding TCRdist sequence similarity when clustering within HLA-allele-positive subsets. Co-occurrence clustering excluded repertoires with fewer than 30,000 or more than 120,000 public chains, plus five with anomalous nucleotide sharing. TCRdb carries this immuneACCESS record with in-frame sequences only. Its versions omit some clonotypes, under half of them owing to an unresolved V gene in the studies checked, with the rest unexplained. V and J calls and clone size are given by that table; D and trimming were obtained from the DNA. The sample table lists 110,000 or so clones, 67% of them with a count of one. The top ten clonotypes cover about 7.7% of the sample.

This TCR was recovered from a man younger than 35 in good health and CMV-seropositive. The sample taken for sequencing was PBMCs.

The CDR3 in this case is CASSYRTGNTEAFF. At the DNA level, the sequence is TGTGCCAGCAGTTACCGGACAGGGAACACTGAAGCTTTCTTT. This receptor chain uses TRBV2 and TRBJ1-1; 7 central nucleotides agree with TRBD1. The CDR3 holds 14 amino acids from the cysteine to the phenylalanine. Only the CDR3 region is kept as DNA, spanning 42 bases read in frame from base 1. CDR1 and CDR2, looked up from the germline V gene, are SNHLY and FYNNEI. Germline trimming amounts to 5 bases on V and 1 base on J, with 4 as the count of junction bases outside the gene matches. Here the CDR3 is joined to the reference TRBV2 and TRBJ1-1 genes, and the full variable domain is: EPEVTQTPSHQVTQMGQEVILRCVPISNHLYFYWYRQILGQKVEFLVSFYNNEISEKSEIFDDQFSVERPDGSNFTLKIRSTKLEDSAMYFCASSYRTGNTEAFFGQGTRLTVV.